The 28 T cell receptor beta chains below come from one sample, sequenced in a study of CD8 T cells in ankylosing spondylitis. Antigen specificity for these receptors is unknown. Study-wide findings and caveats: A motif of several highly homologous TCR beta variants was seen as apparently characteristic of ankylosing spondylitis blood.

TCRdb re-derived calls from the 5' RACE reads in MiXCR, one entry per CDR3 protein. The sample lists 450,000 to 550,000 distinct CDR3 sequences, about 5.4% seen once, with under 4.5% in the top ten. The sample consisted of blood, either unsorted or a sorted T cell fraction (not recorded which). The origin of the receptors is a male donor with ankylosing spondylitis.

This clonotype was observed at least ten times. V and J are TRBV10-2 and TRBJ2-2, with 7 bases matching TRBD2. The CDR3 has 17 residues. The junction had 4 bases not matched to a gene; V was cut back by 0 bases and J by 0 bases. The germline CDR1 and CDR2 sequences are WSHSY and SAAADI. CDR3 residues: CASSESSGRSNTGELFF. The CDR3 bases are TGCGCCAGCAGTGAGTCGTCCGGGAGGTCGAACACCGGGGAGCTGTTTTTT.

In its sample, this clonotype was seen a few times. The CDR3 reads CASSKGVAGANTGELFF. Written as DNA, the CDR3 is TGTGCCAGCAGCAAGGGGGTAGCGGGAGCGAACACCGGGGAGCTGTTTTTT. The chain recombines TRBV7-8 with TRBJ2-2, with TRBD2 matching 9 bases. V trimming: 5 bases; J trimming: 0 bases; junction bases outside the gene matches: 7. The CDR3 loop spans 17 amino acids. Germline V CDR1 and CDR2: SGHVS, FQNEAQ.

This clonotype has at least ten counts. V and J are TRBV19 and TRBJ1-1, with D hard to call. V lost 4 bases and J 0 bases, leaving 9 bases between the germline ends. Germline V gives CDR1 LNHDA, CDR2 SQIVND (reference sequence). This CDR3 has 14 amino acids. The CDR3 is CASSTGWLNTEAFF. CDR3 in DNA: TGTGCCAGTAGTACCGGTTGGCTGAACACTGAAGCTTTCTTT. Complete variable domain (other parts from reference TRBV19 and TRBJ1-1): DGGITQSPKYLFRKEGQNVTLSCEQNLNHDAMYWYRQDPGQGLRLIYYSQIVNDFQKGDIAEGYSVSREKKESFPLTVTSAQKNPTAFYLCASSTGWLNTEAFFGQGTRLTVV.

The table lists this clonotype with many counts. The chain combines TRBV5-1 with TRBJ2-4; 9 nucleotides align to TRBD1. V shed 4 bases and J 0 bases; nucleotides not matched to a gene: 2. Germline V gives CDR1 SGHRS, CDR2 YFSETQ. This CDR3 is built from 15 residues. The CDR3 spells CASSLDRGAKNIQYF. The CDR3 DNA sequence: TGCGCCAGCAGCCTGGACAGGGGAGCCAAAAACATTCAGTACTTC.

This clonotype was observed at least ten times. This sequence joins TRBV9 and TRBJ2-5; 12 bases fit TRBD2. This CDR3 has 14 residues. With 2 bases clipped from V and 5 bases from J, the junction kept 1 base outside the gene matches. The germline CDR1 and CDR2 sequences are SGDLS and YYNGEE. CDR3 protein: CASSVGTSGETQYF. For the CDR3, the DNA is TGTGCCAGCAGCGTCGGGACTAGCGGGGAGACCCAGTACTTC. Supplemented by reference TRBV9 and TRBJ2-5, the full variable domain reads DSGVTQTPKHLITATGQRVTLRCSPRSGDLSVYWYQQSLDQGLQFLIQYYNGEERAKGNILERFSAQQFPDLHSELNLSSLELGDSALYFCASSVGTSGETQYFGPGTRLLVL.

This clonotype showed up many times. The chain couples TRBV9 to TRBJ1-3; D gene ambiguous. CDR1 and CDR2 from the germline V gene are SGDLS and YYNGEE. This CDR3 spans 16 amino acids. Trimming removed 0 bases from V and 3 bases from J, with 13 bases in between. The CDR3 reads CASSVGLQGFGNTIYF. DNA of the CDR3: TGTGCCAGCAGCGTAGGTCTTCAAGGATTTGGAAACACCATATATTTT.

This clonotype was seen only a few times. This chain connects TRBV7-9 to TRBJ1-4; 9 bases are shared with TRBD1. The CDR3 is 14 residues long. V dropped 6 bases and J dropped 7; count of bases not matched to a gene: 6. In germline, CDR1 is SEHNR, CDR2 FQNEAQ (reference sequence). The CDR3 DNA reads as TGTGCCAGCAGGGGACAGGGAAGACGTGAAAAACTGTTTTTT. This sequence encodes CASRGQGRREKLFF.

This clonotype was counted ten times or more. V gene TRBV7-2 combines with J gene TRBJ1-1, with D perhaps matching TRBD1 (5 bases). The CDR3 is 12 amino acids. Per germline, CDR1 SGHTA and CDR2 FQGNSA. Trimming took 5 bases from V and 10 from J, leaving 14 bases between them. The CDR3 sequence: CASSLERRGAFF. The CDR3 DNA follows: TGTGCCAGCAGCCTCGAGAGGAGGGGAGCTTTCTTT. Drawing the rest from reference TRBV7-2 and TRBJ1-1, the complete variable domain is GAGVSQSPSNKVTEKGKDVELRCDPISGHTALYWYRQSLGQGLEFLIYFQGNSAPDKSGLPSDRFSAERTGGSVSTLTIQRTQQEDSAVYLCASSLERRGAFFGQGTRLTVV.

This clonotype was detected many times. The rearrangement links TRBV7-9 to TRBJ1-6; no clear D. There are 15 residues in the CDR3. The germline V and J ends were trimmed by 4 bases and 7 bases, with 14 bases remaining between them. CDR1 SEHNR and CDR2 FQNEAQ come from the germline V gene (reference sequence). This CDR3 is CASSSYPLGNSPLHF. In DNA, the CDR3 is TGTGCCAGCAGCTCCTACCCACTTGGGAATTCACCCCTCCACTTT.

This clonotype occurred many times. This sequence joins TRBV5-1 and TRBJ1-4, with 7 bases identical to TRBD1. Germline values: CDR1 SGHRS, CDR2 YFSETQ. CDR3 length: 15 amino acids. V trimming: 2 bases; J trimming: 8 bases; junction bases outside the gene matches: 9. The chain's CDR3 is CASSLGDRVLEKLFF. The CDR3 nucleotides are TGCGCCAGCAGCTTAGGGGACAGAGTTCTAGAAAAACTGTTTTTT.

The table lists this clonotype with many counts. CDR3 coding DNA: TGCAGTGCTAGAGATCAAAGCTACGATATGAACACTGAAGCTTTCTTT. It yields the protein CSARDQSYDMNTEAFF. This chain uses TRBV20-1 with TRBJ1-1; D unclear. This CDR3 spans 16 amino acids. The ends were cut back, 0 bases at V and 0 bases at J, with 14 bases in the middle. Germline loops: CDR1 DFQATT, CDR2 SNEGSKA (reference sequence).

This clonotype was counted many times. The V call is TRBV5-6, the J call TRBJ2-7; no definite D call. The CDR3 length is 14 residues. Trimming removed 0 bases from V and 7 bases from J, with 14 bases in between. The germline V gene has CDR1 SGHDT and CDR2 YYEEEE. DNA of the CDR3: TGTGCCAGCAGCTTGGGAACCCGAGTTATAGAGCAGTACTTC. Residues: CASSLGTRVIEQYF.

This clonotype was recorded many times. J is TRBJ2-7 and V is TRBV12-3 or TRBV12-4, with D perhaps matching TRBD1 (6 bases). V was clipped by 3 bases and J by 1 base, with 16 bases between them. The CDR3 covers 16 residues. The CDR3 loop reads CASSFTQGAQSYEQYF. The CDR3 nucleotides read TGTGCCAGCAGTTTCACACAGGGCGCGCAGTCCTACGAGCAGTACTTC.

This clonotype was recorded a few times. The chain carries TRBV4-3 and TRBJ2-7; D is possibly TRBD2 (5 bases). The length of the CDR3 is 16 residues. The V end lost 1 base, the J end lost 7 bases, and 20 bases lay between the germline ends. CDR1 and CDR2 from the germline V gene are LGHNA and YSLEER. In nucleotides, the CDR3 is TGCGCCAGCAGCCAAGCGACCTCAGCCTTGGAGGTGGAGCAGTACTTC. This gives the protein CASSQATSALEVEQYF.

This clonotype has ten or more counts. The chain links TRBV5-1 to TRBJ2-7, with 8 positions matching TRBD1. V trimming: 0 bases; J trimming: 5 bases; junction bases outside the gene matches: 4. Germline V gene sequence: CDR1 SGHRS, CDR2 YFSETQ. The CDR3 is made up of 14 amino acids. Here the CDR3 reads CASSLVQGANEQYF. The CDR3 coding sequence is TGCGCCAGCAGCTTGGTGCAGGGGGCAAACGAGCAGTACTTC.

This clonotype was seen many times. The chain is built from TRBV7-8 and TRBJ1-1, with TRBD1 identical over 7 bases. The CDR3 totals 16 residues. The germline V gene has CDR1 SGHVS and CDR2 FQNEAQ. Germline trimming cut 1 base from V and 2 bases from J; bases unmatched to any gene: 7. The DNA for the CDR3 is TGTGCCAGCAGCTTAGACAGGGGATATAGAAACACTGAAGCTTTCTTT. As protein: CASSLDRGYRNTEAFF.

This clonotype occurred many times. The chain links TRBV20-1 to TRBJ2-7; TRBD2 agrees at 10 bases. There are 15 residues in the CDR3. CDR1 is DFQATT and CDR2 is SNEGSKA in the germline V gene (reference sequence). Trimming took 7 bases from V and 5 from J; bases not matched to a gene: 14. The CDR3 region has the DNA TGCAGTGGGACTAGCGGATACTCCTCGGTAGACGAGCAGTACTTC. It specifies CSGTSGYSSVDEQYF.

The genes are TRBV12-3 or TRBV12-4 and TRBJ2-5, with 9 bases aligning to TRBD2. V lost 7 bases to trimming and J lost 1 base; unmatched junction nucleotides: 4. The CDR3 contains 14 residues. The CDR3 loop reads CASILAGTQETQYF. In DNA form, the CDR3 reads TGTGCCAGCATCCTAGCGGGGACCCAAGAGACCCAGTACTTC.

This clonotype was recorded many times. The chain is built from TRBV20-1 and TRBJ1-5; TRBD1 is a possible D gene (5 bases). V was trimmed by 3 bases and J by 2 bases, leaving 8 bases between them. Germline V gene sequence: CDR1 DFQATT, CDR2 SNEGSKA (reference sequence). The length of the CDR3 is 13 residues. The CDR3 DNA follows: TGCAGTGCTAGGGGGGATGGCAATCAGCCCCAGCATTTT. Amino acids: CSARGDGNQPQHF.

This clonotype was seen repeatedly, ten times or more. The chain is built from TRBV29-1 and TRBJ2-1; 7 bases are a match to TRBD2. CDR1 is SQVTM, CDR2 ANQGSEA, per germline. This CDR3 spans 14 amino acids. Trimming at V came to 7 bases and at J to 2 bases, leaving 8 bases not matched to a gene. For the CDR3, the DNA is TGCAGCGCCGAGGGGAGGGGCACCTACAATGAGCAGTTCTTC. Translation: CSAEGRGTYNEQFF.

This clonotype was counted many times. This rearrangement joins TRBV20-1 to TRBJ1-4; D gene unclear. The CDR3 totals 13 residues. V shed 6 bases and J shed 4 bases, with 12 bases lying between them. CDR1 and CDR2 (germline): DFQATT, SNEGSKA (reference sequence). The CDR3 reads CSAWTVLNEKLFF. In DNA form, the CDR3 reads TGCAGTGCCTGGACCGTTCTTAATGAAAAACTGTTTTTT.

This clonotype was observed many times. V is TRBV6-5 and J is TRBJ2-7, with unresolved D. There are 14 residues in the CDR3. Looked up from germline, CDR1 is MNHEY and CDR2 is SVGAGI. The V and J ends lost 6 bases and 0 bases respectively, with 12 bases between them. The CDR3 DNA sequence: TGTGCCAGCAGCTTAACAGATGACTCCTACGAGCAGTACTTC. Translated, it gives CASSLTDDSYEQYF.

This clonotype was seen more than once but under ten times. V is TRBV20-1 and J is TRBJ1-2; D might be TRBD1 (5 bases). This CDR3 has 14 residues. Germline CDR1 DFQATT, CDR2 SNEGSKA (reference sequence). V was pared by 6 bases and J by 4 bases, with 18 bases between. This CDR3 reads CSAGGALAGYGYTF. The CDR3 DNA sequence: TGCAGTGCCGGTGGGGCCCTGGCCGGCTATGGCTACACCTTC.

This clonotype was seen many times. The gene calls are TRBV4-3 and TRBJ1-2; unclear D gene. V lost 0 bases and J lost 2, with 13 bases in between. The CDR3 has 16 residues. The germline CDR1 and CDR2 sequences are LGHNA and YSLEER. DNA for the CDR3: TGCGCCAGCAGCCAAGATCGCCCAGACTCAAACTATGGCTACACCTTC. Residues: CASSQDRPDSNYGYTF.

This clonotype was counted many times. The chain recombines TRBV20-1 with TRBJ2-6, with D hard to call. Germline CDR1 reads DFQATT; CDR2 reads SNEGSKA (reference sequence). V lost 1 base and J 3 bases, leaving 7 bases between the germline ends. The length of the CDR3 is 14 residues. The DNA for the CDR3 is TGCAGTGCTAGAGTATTGGGTGGGGCCAACGTCCTGACTTTC. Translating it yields CSARVLGGANVLTF.

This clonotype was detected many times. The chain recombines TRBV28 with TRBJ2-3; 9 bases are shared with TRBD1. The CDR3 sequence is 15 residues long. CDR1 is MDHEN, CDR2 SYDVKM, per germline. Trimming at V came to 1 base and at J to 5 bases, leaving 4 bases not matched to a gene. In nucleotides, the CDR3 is TGTGCCAGCAGTTTATACAGGGGGCTGATAGATACGCAGTATTTT. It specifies CASSLYRGLIDTQYF.

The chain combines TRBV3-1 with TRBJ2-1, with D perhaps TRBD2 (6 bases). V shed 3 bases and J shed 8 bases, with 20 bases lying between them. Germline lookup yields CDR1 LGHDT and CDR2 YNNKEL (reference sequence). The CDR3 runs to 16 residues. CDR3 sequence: CASSHPSEGAGHEQFF. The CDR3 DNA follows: TGTGCCAGCAGCCACCCCTCAGAGGGAGCGGGCCATGAGCAGTTCTTC.

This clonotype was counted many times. For the CDR3, the DNA is TGTGCCAGCAGCACGTCGAGGGCAGCCGGGGAGCTGTTTTTT. Translated, it gives CASSTSRAAGELFF. The rearrangement joins TRBV7-3 to TRBJ2-2, with TRBD2 as a possible D gene (5 bases). Trimming removed 5 bases from V and 6 bases from J, with 13 bases in between. Germline V gene lookup returns CDR1 SGHTA and CDR2 FQGTGA. The CDR3 is 14 residues long.